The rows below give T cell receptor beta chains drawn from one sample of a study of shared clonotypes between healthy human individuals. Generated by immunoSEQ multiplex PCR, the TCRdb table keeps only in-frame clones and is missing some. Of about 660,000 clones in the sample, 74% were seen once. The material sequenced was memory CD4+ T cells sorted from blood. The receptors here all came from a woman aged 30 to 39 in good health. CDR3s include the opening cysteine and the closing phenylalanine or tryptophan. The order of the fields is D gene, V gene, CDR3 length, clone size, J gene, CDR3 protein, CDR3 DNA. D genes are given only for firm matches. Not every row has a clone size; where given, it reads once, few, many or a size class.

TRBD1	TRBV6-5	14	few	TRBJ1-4	CASNPGQGREKLFF	TGTGCCAGCAATCCGGGACAGGGCCGTGAAAAACTGTTTTTT
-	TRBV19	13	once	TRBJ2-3	CASSIGSTDTQYF	TGTGCCAGTAGTATCGGCTCCACAGATACGCAGTATTTT
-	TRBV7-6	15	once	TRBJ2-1	CASSLALNGYNEQFF	TGTGCCAGCAGCTTAGCGCTTAACGGCTACAATGAGCAGTTCTTC
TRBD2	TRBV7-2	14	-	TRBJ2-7	CASSFGGSLYEQYF	TGTGCCAGCAGCTTTGGCGGGAGTTTATATGAGCAGTACTTC
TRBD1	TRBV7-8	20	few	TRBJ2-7	CASSLVGHNWGQGASYEQYF	TGTGCCAGCAGCTTAGTCGGACATAACTGGGGACAGGGGGCCTCCTACGAGCAGTACTTC
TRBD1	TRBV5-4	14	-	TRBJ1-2	CASSLQGANYGYTF	TGTGCCAGCAGCTTGCAGGGGGCGAACTATGGCTACACCTTC
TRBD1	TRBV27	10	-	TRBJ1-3	CASRSGTGDF	TGTGCCAGTCGATCCGGGACAGGGGATTTT
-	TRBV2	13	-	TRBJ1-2	CASSPRTGKGYTF	TGTGCCAGCAGTCCCCGAACAGGGAAGGGCTACACCTTC
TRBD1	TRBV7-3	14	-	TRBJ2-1	CASSSGQLEDEQFF	TGTGCCAGCAGCTCGGGACAGCTTGAGGATGAGCAGTTCTTC
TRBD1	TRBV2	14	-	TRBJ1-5	CASIPDRWNQPQHF	TGTGCCAGCATTCCGGACAGGTGGAATCAGCCCCAGCATTTT
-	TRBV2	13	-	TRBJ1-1	CASRGQKNTEAFF	TGTGCCAGCAGAGGACAGAAGAACACTGAAGCTTTCTTT